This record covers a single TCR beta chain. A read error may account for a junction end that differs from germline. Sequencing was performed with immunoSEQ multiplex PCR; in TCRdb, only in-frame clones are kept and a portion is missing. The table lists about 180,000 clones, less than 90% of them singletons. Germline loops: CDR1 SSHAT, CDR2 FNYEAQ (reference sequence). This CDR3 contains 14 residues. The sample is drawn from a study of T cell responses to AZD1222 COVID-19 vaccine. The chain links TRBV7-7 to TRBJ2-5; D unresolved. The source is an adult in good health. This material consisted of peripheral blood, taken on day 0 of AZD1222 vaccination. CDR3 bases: TGTGCTAGCAGCTTAGGGCCGCTCCAAGAGACCCAGTACTTC. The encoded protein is CASSLGPLQETQYF.